This T cell receptor beta chain comes out of a study of blood T cell repertoires in COVID-19. Overall study context: The samples span acute and convalescent COVID-19 from the United States, Italy and Spain. From T cells, B-cell-depleted T cells, or PBMCs came the material, which was cDNA or gDNA.

Per the original data handling: Amplification from reference gene primers served as the basis for estimated nucleated cell counts. Generated by immunoSEQ multiplex PCR, the TCRdb table keeps only in-frame clones and is missing some. V and J calls plus clone size are reproduced from that table; the DNA served to infer D and trimming. The table includes 250,000 or so clones, roughly 82% detected once. Germline assignment: CDR1 LGHNA and CDR2 YNFKEQ. V lost 1 base, J lost 3 bases, and 6 bases lay in between. There are 14 residues in the CDR3. The TCR comes from a woman aged 65 to 85 with acute or convalescent COVID-19. The specimen sequenced was peripheral blood. The chain has TRBV4-2 and TRBJ1-4, with D hard to call. In DNA, the CDR3 is TGTGCCAGCAGCCAAGGGAGGGCTAATGAAAAACTGTTTTTT. The encoded protein is CASSQGRANEKLFF.